This TCR beta chain was sequenced during a study of shared clonotypes between healthy human individuals. V was clipped by 5 bases and J by 1 base; unmatched bases: 4. CDR1 is MNHEY and CDR2 is SMNVEV in the germline V gene (reference sequence). The CDR3 extends over 14 amino acids. Evenly divided among several immunoSEQ plates was the genomic DNA of each subset. Libraries were prepared by immunoSEQ multiplex PCR; TCRdb keeps only in-frame clonotypes and omits some of them. The data contain some 700,000 clones, roughly 88% of them seen just once; the ten biggest clones take up 34%. The chain links TRBV27 to TRBJ1-2; 7 nucleotides agree with TRBD1. This TCR was recovered from a man younger than 30 in good health. Some clones in this sample may be carry-over from other donors' samples. Sequenced sample: memory CD8+ T cells from PBMCs. Subset noted: CD45RO+ cells pooled with CCR7-negative TemRA cells. In nucleotides, the CDR3 is TGTGCCAGCAGTCCGGGGGACAGTAACTATGGCTACACCTTC. Its translation: CASSPGDSNYGYTF.